Each of the 5 T cell receptor beta chains below was sequenced from the same sample in a study of CD4 and CD8 cells across lung adenocarcinoma regions. TCRdb redid the calling of the PCR reads with MiXCR, one entry per CDR3 protein. The sample has 3,000 to 4,500 distinct CDR3 sequences; about 61% are singletons. The sequencing input was CD4+ T cells from the margin of a lung tumor. The receptors here all came from a male donor with lung adenocarcinoma. The CD4 and CD8 labels of this study may be unreliable.

DNA of the CDR3: TGTGCCAGCAGCCCTGGACAGGGGTTAGTCAATGAGCAGTTCTTC. It specifies CASSPGQGLVNEQFF. This chain joins TRBV12-3 or TRBV12-4 and TRBJ2-1; 9 nucleotides match TRBD1. V lost 6 bases, J lost 6 bases, and 9 bases stayed unmatched. CDR3 size: 15 residues.

This clonotype was counted between two and nine times. The chain combines TRBV6-1 with TRBJ1-2, with a possible D match to TRBD1 (5 bases). Germline lookup yields CDR1 MNHNS and CDR2 SASEGT. Trimming stripped 7 bases from V and 2 bases from J, with 8 bases between. The CDR3 loop spans 12 amino acids. The CDR3 is CASNGDNYGYTF. The CDR3 region has the DNA TGTGCCAGCAACGGGGACAACTATGGCTACACCTTC.

This sequence joins TRBV7-6 and TRBJ2-3; 9 positions match TRBD2. Germline V CDR1 and CDR2: SGHVS, FNYEAQ. Germline trimming cut 5 bases from V and 5 bases from J; bases unmatched to any gene: 5. This CDR3 spans 14 amino acids. In DNA form, the CDR3 reads TGTGCCAGCAGCGGGACTAGCATGGTAGATACGCAGTATTTT. Amino acid sequence: CASSGTSMVDTQYF.

The rearrangement uses TRBV27 and TRBJ2-3; a weak D match, TRBD1 (7 bases). CDR3 length equals 17 residues. From germline, CDR1 is MNHEY and CDR2 SMNVEV (reference sequence). The germline V and J ends were trimmed by 4 bases and 1 base, with 18 bases remaining between them. In DNA, the CDR3 is TGTGCCAGCAGTTGGGGGAGCAGGAGGGGGCGCACAGATACGCAGTATTTT. It codes for CASSWGSRRGRTDTQYF.

Sample share makes this clonotype large. The chain combines TRBV10-3 with TRBJ2-1; perhaps TRBD2 as D (5 bases). In germline, CDR1 is ENHRY, CDR2 SYGVKD. The CDR3 totals 12 residues. Trimming stripped 7 bases from V and 4 bases from J, with 8 bases between. The CDR3, as DNA: TGTGCCATCATCGGACTTTACAATGAGCAGTTCTTC. This translates into CAIIGLYNEQFF.